This TCR beta chain was found in a study of cytomegalovirus exposure and HLA in healthy donors. The overall study: A prior analysis found about 110 million unique TCR beta sequences from approximately 190 million T cells.

PCR employed 60 Vbeta and 13 Jbeta primers. Sequencing used immunoSEQ multiplex PCR; TCRdb keeps in-frame clones, though not all of them. This sample's table reports about 160,000 clones. In germline, CDR1 is SQVTM, CDR2 ANQGSEA. Trimming cost V 3 bases and J 1 base, with 6 bases left between them. The length of the CDR3 is 12 residues. This clonotype was sampled from a woman between 55 and 75 years old in good health and CMV-seronegative. The sequenced sample was PBMCs. This chain joins TRBV29-1 and TRBJ1-1, with no clear D. Written as DNA, the CDR3 is TGCAGCGTTGAGGGAGGGAACACTGAAGCTTTCTTT. This encodes CSVEGGNTEAFF.